This T cell receptor (beta chain) derives from a study of regulatory T cells in long-lasting Graves disease. Time point noted: newly diagnosed GD, antithyroid drugs for less than 3 months. From PBMCs, RNA was extracted and then used to make the TCR library. The authors built TCR beta libraries using iRepertoire HTBI primers and Arm-PCR of CDR3 regions. Per the original methods: Taken together, the samples had 60 to 80 TRBV and some 15 TRBJ segments identified. MiXCR, applied by TCRdb to the multiplex PCR reads, yields one record per CDR3 protein. TCRdb, not the original authors, processed these V and J calls. The sample yields hundreds of thousands of distinct CDR3 sequences, roughly 12% seen once. Trimming shortened V by 4 bases and J by 6 bases, and 16 bases separated the two germline ends. The CDR3 loop spans 14 amino acids. Looked up from germline, CDR1 is SGHRS and CDR2 is YFSETQ. This clonotype was seen a handful of times. Its antigen is unidentified.

Points from the study as a whole: Small numbers of samples may have cut accuracy. Persistent patients shared more public clonotypes (2,741) than newly diagnosed patients (around 1,000). Under persistent disease, TRBV28, TRBJ1-2 and TRBJ2-5 were used preferentially.

In addition, the sample was reused for a study of T cells in Graves' hyperthyroidism and ophthalmopathy.

Sample: peripheral blood mononuclear cells (PBMCs), taken at new diagnosis, from a patient treated with antithyroid drugs. The TCR comes from a man under 40 with Graves disease. The chain links TRBV5-1 to TRBJ1-2, with D unclear. The DNA for the CDR3 is TGCGCCAGCAGCGCCACGCCGACTCGGGATGGCTACACCTTC. Its translation: CASSATPTRDGYTF. Full variable domain (remainder filled in from reference TRBV5-1 and TRBJ1-2): KAGVTQTPRYLIKTRGQQVTLSCSPISGHRSVSWYQQTPGQGLQFLFEYFSETQRNKGNFPGRFSGRQFSNSRSEMNVSTLELGDSALYLCASSATPTRDGYTFGSGTRLTVV.